These T cell receptor beta chains were read from a single sample in a study of T cells in Graves' hyperthyroidism and ophthalmopathy. TCRdb re-derived calls from the multiplex PCR reads in MiXCR, one entry per CDR3 protein. Of around 420,000 distinct CDR3 sequences listed, about a sixth are singletons. Sequenced material: blood. These receptors all come from a woman between 18 and 29 years old with Graves' hyperthyroidism. Both conserved end residues are part of each CDR3. A D gene is named only where the DNA matches it firmly. The size of a clone is reported for some rows only, either as once, few or many, or as a class for expanded clones.

j_call cdr3_length d_call v_call clone_size cdr3_nt cdr3_aa
TRBJ1-2 13 NA TRBV7-9 many TGTGCCAGCAGCTTCGTTGGGATCTATGGCTACACCTTC CASSFVGIYGYTF
TRBJ2-1 16 NA TRBV6-6 once TGTGCCAGCAGTTACTCTGGGGGAATGCCCAACAATGAGCAGTTCTTC CASSYSGGMPNNEQFF
TRBJ1-4 14 NA TRBV28 few TGTGCCAGCAGTTTAGCTCAGGGGTATGAAAAACTGTTTTTT CASSLAQGYEKLFF
TRBJ2-3 15 NA TRBV4-1 many TGCGCCAGCAGCCAAGTTCCAGGTTCACAAGATACGCAGTATTTT CASSQVPGSQDTQYF
TRBJ1-5 13 NA TRBV20-1 many TGCAGTGCTAGTATGGAGGCCGGGCAGCCCCAGCATTTT CSASMEAGQPQHF
TRBJ2-3 14 TRBD1 TRBV20-1 many TGCAGTGCTAGAGGGACAGGGCGAACAGATACGCAGTATTTT CSARGTGRTDTQYF
TRBJ2-3 19 TRBD2 TRBV3-1 many TGTGCCAGCAGCCAAGACCCCTGGGTGGGGGGGAGAGACACAGATACGCAGTATTTT CASSQDPWVGGRDTDTQYF
TRBJ1-1 12 NA TRBV7-9 many TGTGCCAGCAGCTTAGGGTTGAGGGAAGCTTTCTTT CASSLGLREAFF
TRBJ2-7 13 NA TRBV18 many TGTGCCAGCTCATTAGGGGTCGCCTACGAGCAGTACTTC CASSLGVAYEQYF
TRBJ2-1 13 NA TRBV11-2 NA TGTGCCAGCAGCGCGACAGGTGGAAATGAGCAGTTCTTC CASSATGGNEQFF
TRBJ2-7 16 NA TRBV6-1 many TGTGCCAGCTCCCAGGGGGTGGCGGGACTCTCCTACGAGCAGTACTTC CASSQGVAGLSYEQYF
TRBJ2-2 18 NA TRBV6-2/TRBV6-3 once TGTGCCAGCAGTTACTCGAGTATCGTGGTGGGGCTCACCGGGGAGCCGTTTTTT CASSYSSIVVGLTGEPFF
TRBJ1-6 17 TRBD1 TRBV28 many TGTGCCAGCAGTCCCCAGCGGACAGGGGGCAATAATTCACCCCTCCACTTT CASSPQRTGGNNSPLHF
TRBJ2-7 15 TRBD1 TRBV6-1 many TGTGCCAGCAGTAACCGGGACAGTCTTGCCTACGAGCAGTACTTC CASSNRDSLAYEQYF
TRBJ2-5 10 NA TRBV12-3/TRBV12-4 many TGTGCCAGCAGCGGGAAGGCCCAGTACTTC CASSGKAQYF
TRBJ2-1 15 TRBD2 TRBV7-6 NA TGTGCCAGCAGCGGCGGGACTAGCGGGGGAGATGAGCAGTTCTTC CASSGGTSGGDEQFF
TRBJ2-5 15 TRBD2 TRBV20-1 once TGCAGTGCTAATAGGGCTAGCGGGAGTCAAGAGACCCAGTACTTC CSANRASGSQETQYF
TRBJ1-5 14 NA TRBV10-3 NA TGTGCCATCAGTGTAAACCTCGGAAATCAGCCCCAGCATTTT CAISVNLGNQPQHF
TRBJ1-2 16 TRBD1 TRBV28 many TGTGCCAGCAGCCAATCCCCCGGGACAGGGTTCAATGGCTACACCTTC CASSQSPGTGFNGYTF
TRBJ1-4 15 NA TRBV20-1 many TGCAGTGCTAGGGTATCCGGAACAGGGTACGAAAAACTGTTTTTT CSARVSGTGYEKLFF
TRBJ2-3 14 NA TRBV25-1 NA TGTGCCAGCACCAGGGGAGACCCCACAGATACGCAGTATTTT CASTRGDPTDTQYF
TRBJ2-2 14 NA TRBV28 NA TGTGCCAGCAGGGTACAGGGTTGGACCGGGGAGCTGTTTTTT CASRVQGWTGELFF
TRBJ2-2 16 NA TRBV9 NA TGTGCCAGCAGCGGAGGGGGGGGCCGGGGCACCGGGGAGCTGTTTTTT CASSGGGGRGTGELFF
TRBJ2-7 15 NA TRBV12-3/TRBV12-4 many TGTGCCAGCAGTAAAGGGATGGGAACAGGCTACGAGCAGTACTTC CASSKGMGTGYEQYF
TRBJ1-3 18 NA TRBV20-1 NA TGCAGTGCTAGAGATCCGCCGGGCCCGGACTTATTTGGAAACACCATATATTTT CSARDPPGPDLFGNTIYF
TRBJ1-3 13 NA TRBV18 many TGTGCCAGCTCACCACCTGCCACGGACACCATATATTTT CASSPPATDTIYF
TRBJ2-2 16 TRBD2 TRBV4-2 many TGTGCCAGCACCCCACTAGCGGGAGGTGGCACCGGGGAGCTGTTTTTT CASTPLAGGGTGELFF
TRBJ1-2 15 NA TRBV7-9 few TGTGCCAGCAGCTTAGAGCTAAAGGGAGCCTATGGCTACACCTTC CASSLELKGAYGYTF
TRBJ2-7 14 TRBD2 TRBV20-1 many TGCAGTGCCAAGACTAGCGGGAGTCCCTACGAGCAGTACTTC CSAKTSGSPYEQYF
TRBJ2-1 15 TRBD2 TRBV30 many TGTGCCTGGAGTCTTAGACTAGCGGGGGGGCGAGAGCAGTTCTTC CAWSLRLAGGREQFF
TRBJ1-5 13 NA TRBV2 many TGTGCCAGCAGCCCGGAAGTCAATCAGCCCCAGCATTTT CASSPEVNQPQHF
TRBJ2-7 17 TRBD1 TRBV3-1 many TGTGCCAGCAGCCAAGGAGGACAGGTCATCGTCTCCTACGAGCAGTACTTC CASSQGGQVIVSYEQYF
TRBJ1-6 14 TRBD1 TRBV28 many TGTGCCAGCAGTTCGGGACAGCTGAATTCACCCCTCCACTTT CASSSGQLNSPLHF
TRBJ1-5 15 NA TRBV5-8 NA TGTGCCAGCAGCCAGACCCCCGGGGGCAATCAGCCCCAGCATTTT CASSQTPGGNQPQHF
TRBJ2-5 16 TRBD2 TRBV9 NA TGTGCCAGCAGCGTAGGGGGTAGCGGGGGGGAAGAGACCCAGTACTTC CASSVGGSGGEETQYF
TRBJ2-7 14 NA TRBV29-1 few TGCAGCGTAGGGGGGTCCCGAAGCTCCTACGAGCAGTACTTC CSVGGSRSSYEQYF
TRBJ1-5 13 NA TRBV2 many TGTGCCAGCGGCCTTATAAGGAATCAGCCCCAGCATTTT CASGLIRNQPQHF
TRBJ2-5 14 TRBD2 TRBV14 many TGTGCCAGCAGCCGGGCGGGGGGACAAGAGACCCAGTACTTC CASSRAGGQETQYF
TRBJ2-7 12 NA TRBV20-1 once TGCAGTGCTAAGGGGCAGACCTACGAGCAGTACTTC CSAKGQTYEQYF
TRBJ2-5 16 NA TRBV12-5 NA TGTGCTAGTGGTTTTACGGGGCGCAGGGCCCAAGAGACCCAGTACTTC CASGFTGRRAQETQYF
TRBJ2-3 16 TRBD2 TRBV3-1 NA TGTGCCAGCAGCCAAGGGCTAGCGGGAGCGTCAGATACGCAGTATTTT CASSQGLAGASDTQYF